A single sample is the source of the 17 T cell receptor beta chains below, sequenced in a study of beta chain features in type 1 diabetes (dated by TCRdb to the late 2010s). Summary of the overall study and its limitations: A moderate but significant shortening of TCRB CDR3 length was observed in type 1 diabetes patients in all four CD4+ subsets.

No antigen has been identified for these receptors. Library construction relied on the immunoSEQ multiplex PCR assay. All of the isolated RNA was reverse transcribed with the High Capacity cDNA Reverse Transcription Kit, so expressed TCRB transcripts were sequenced. Sourced from immuneACCESS, this table was stored by TCRdb with only in-frame sequences that have V and J called. A share of the clones is absent; for the studies checked, an unresolved V gene accounts for under half, and the remainder has no known explanation. The sample table holds around 250,000 clones, of which about 14% were seen once. 0.015% to 0.02% of the sample is held by the ten biggest clonotypes. Source material: naive CD4+ T cells from blood. The sample's cell subset or site, from its label and the paper: true naive CD4+ T cells. The receptors stem from a man aged 25-45 years with type 1 diabetes.

J is TRBJ1-6 and V is TRBV2, with 10 bases matching TRBD1. CDR1 is SNHLY and CDR2 is FYNNEI in the germline V gene. CDR3 size: 15 residues. Trimming at V came to 6 bases and at J to 8 bases, leaving 7 bases not matched to a gene. CDR3 protein: CASSPRDRGDSPLHF. Written as DNA, the CDR3 is TGTGCCAGCAGCCCCCGGGACAGGGGCGATTCACCCCTCCACTTT.

The chain carries TRBV7-9 and TRBJ1-1; 10 bases fit TRBD1. Germline V gene lookup returns CDR1 SEHNR and CDR2 FQNEAQ (reference sequence). After removal of 5 bases from V and 5 bases from J, the junction contained 5 bases not matched to a gene. The CDR3 has 14 residues. CDR3 protein: CASSLTGGLTEAFF. Written as DNA, the CDR3 is TGTGCCAGCAGCCTGACAGGGGGCTTAACTGAAGCTTTCTTT.

Only a few counts were recorded for this clone. This sequence joins TRBV7-9 and TRBJ1-1; no reliable D call. CDR3 length equals 13 residues. Germline CDR1 and CDR2: SEHNR and FQNEAQ (reference sequence). V lost 8 bases and J 1 base, leaving 11 bases between the germline ends. As DNA, the CDR3 is TGTGCCAGCCAACTCGGGTCGAACACTGAAGCTTTCTTT. This translates into CASQLGSNTEAFF.

The chain is built from TRBV19 and TRBJ2-1; 11 nucleotides match TRBD1. CDR1 is LNHDA and CDR2 is SQIVND in the germline V gene (reference sequence). The CDR3 loop spans 14 amino acids. V shed 5 bases, J shed 6 bases, and the junction held 3 bases outside the gene matches. CDR3 loop: CASSGTGGANEQFF. CDR3 nucleotides: TGTGCCAGTAGTGGGACAGGGGGGGCCAATGAGCAGTTCTTC.

V usage is TRBV11-2 and J usage is TRBJ2-2, with a tentative D call TRBD1 (6 bases). Between the trimmed V and J ends, which lost 5 bases and 3 bases, there was a span of 13 bases. Per the germline V gene, CDR1 is SGHAT and CDR2 is FQNNGV. This CDR3 contains 15 residues. The CDR3 is CASSTRDTHTGELFF. CDR3 DNA sequence: TGTGCCAGCAGCACACGGGACACGCACACCGGGGAGCTGTTTTTT.

This chain links TRBV9 with TRBJ2-3, with 14 nucleotides matching TRBD2. Germline CDR1 SGDLS, CDR2 YYNGEE. The CDR3 is made up of 16 amino acids. With 4 bases clipped from V and 2 bases from J, the junction kept 3 bases outside the gene matches. The CDR3, as DNA: TGTGCCAGCAGCAGGGGACTAGCGGGGGACACAGATACGCAGTATTTT. It yields the protein CASSRGLAGDTDTQYF.

V usage is TRBV28 and J usage is TRBJ2-6, with 9 bases lining up with TRBD1. With 6 bases clipped from V and 2 bases from J, the junction kept 2 bases outside the gene matches. Germline CDR1 is MDHEN and CDR2 is SYDVKM. This CDR3 comprises 15 residues. This CDR3 is CASSTGGTGANVLTF. CDR3 nucleotides: TGTGCCAGCAGCACAGGGGGCACTGGGGCCAACGTCCTGACTTTC.

The sample holds a few counts of this clone. The V call is TRBV19, the J call TRBJ1-6; 9 nucleotides agree with TRBD1. This CDR3 has 17 amino acids. The V and J ends lost 0 bases and 10 bases, in that order; junction bases with no gene match: 10. The germline V gene has CDR1 LNHDA and CDR2 SQIVND (reference sequence). The CDR3 nucleotides read TGTGCCAGTAGTATAGATCGGGGGACAGGGAAAAACTCACCCCTCCACTTT. This translates into CASSIDRGTGKNSPLHF.

On this clone: Other DNA sequences from this sample encode an identical CDR3 as well. J is TRBJ2-1 and V is TRBV2; TRBD1 might be the D (6 bases). In germline, CDR1 is SNHLY, CDR2 FYNNEI. Trimming removed 4 bases from V and 0 bases from J, with 10 bases in between. This CDR3 is 15 amino acids long. For the CDR3, the DNA is TGTGCCAGCAGTGTCGACAGGAGCTCCTACAATGAGCAGTTCTTC. Its protein product is CASSVDRSSYNEQFF.

The rearrangement uses TRBV5-4 and TRBJ2-7; TRBD2 agrees at 8 bases. The V gene's germline CDR1 is SGHNT and CDR2 YYREEE (reference sequence). CDR3 length: 13 amino acids. The V gene end was trimmed by 5 bases and the J gene end by 4 bases; junction bases not matched to a gene: 5. CDR3 sequence: CASSLREGYEQYF. Written as DNA, the CDR3 is TGTGCCAGCAGTCTACGGGAGGGTTACGAGCAGTACTTC.

V is TRBV4-2 and J is TRBJ2-5; 10 bases line up with TRBD2. Germline values: CDR1 LGHNA, CDR2 YNFKEQ. The CDR3 has 16 residues. After removal of 0 bases from V and 7 bases from J, the junction contained 8 bases not matched to a gene. In DNA form, the CDR3 reads TGTGCCAGCAGCCAAGATTTAGCGGGGGGCGGGGGGACCCAGTACTTC. Its protein is CASSQDLAGGGGTQYF.

The chain carries TRBV6-5 and TRBJ2-5; TRBD2 matches 7 bases. This CDR3 spans 15 amino acids. In germline, CDR1 is MNHEY, CDR2 SVGAGI. J was trimmed by 5 bases and V by 2 bases; bases with no gene match: 8. This chain's CDR3 is CASSYEGGIGETQYF. In DNA form, the CDR3 reads TGTGCCAGCAGTTACGAGGGAGGGATCGGGGAGACCCAGTACTTC.

V and J are TRBV6-6 and TRBJ1-1; no firm D call. The V gene lost 7 bases and the J gene lost 4 bases, with 7 bases spanning the gap. The CDR3 loop spans 11 amino acids. Germline lookup yields CDR1 MNHNY and CDR2 SVGAGI (reference sequence). CDR3 DNA: TGTGCCAGCACCAGTGTCACTGAAGCTTTCTTT. It encodes CASTSVTEAFF.

The CDR3 protein is CASSHSAGFTEAFF. The CDR3 DNA follows: TGTGCCAGCTCACACTCCGCGGGTTTCACTGAAGCTTTCTTT. The chain has TRBV18 and TRBJ1-1; no clear D gene. Per germline, CDR1 KGHSH and CDR2 LQKENI. V lost 4 bases and J 4 bases, leaving 13 bases between the germline ends. CDR3 size: 14 residues.

V and J are TRBV7-8 and TRBJ1-2; TRBD1 matches 8 bases. Germline CDR1 SGHVS, CDR2 FQNEAQ. V shed 4 bases, J shed 0 bases, and the junction held 7 bases outside the gene matches. The CDR3 length is 16 residues. The CDR3 DNA reads as TGTGCCAGCAGCTCGGGACAGGATCAGTCTAACTATGGCTACACCTTC. The encoded protein is CASSSGQDQSNYGYTF. The complete variable domain, with remaining parts taken from reference TRBV7-8 and TRBJ1-2, reads GAGVSQSPRYKVAKRGQDVALRCDPISGHVSLFWYQQALGQGPEFLTYFQNEAQLDKSGLPSDRFFAERPEGSVSTLKIQRTQQEDSAVYLCASSSGQDQSNYGYTFGSGTRLTVV.

Only a few counts were recorded for this clone. The V gene is TRBV18, the J gene TRBJ1-6, with 8 bases lining up with TRBD1. Germline-derived CDR1 and CDR2 are KGHSH and LQKENI. After removal of 3 bases from V and 6 bases from J, the junction contained 13 bases not matched to a gene. The CDR3 is made up of 18 amino acids. This CDR3 is CASSPVVGQALPNSPLHF. In DNA, the CDR3 is TGTGCCAGCTCACCTGTTGTGGGACAGGCTCTCCCTAATTCACCCCTCCACTTT.

The V gene is TRBV12-5, the J gene TRBJ2-2, with D unresolved. Germline V gene lookup returns CDR1 LGHNT and CDR2 FRNRAP. CDR3 length: 13 amino acids. The V end lost 8 bases, the J end lost 1 base, and 8 bases lay between the germline ends. The CDR3 sequence: CASLYGNTGELFF. The CDR3 DNA reads TGTGCTAGTCTGTACGGGAACACCGGGGAGCTGTTTTTT.